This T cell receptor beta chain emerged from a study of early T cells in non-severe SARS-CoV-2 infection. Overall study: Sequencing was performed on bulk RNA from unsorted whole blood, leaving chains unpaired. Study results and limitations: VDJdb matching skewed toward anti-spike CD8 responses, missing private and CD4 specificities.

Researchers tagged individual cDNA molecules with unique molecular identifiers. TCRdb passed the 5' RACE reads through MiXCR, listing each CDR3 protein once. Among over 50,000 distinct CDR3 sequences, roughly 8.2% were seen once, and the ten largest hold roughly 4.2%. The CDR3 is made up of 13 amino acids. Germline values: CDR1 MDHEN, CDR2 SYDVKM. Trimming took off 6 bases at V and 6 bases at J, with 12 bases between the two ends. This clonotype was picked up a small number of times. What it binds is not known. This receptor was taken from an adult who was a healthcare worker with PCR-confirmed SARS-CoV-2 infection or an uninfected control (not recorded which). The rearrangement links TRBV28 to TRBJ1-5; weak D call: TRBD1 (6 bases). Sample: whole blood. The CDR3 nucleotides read TGTGCCAGCAGGCCACAGGGTACTCAGCCCCAGCATTTT. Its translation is CASRPQGTQPQHF.